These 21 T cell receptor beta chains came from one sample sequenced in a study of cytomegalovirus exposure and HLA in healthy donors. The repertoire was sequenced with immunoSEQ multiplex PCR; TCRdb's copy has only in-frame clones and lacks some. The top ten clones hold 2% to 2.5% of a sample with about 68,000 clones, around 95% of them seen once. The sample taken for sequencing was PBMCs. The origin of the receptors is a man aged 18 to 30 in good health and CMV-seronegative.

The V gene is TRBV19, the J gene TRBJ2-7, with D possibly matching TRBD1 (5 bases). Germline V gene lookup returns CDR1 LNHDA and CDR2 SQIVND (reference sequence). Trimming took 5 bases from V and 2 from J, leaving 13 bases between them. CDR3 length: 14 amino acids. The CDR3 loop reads CASSVDSRAYEQYF. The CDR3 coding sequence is TGTGCCAGTAGTGTCGACAGTCGAGCCTACGAGCAGTACTTC. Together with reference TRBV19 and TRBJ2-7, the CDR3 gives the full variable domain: DGGITQSPKYLFRKEGQNVTLSCEQNLNHDAMYWYRQDPGQGLRLIYYSQIVNDFQKGDIAEGYSVSREKKESFPLTVTSAQKNPTAFYLCASSVDSRAYEQYFGPGTRLTVT.

This chain's CDR3 is CASGTSGNEQFF. CDR3 bases: TGCGCCAGCGGGACTAGCGGCAATGAGCAGTTCTTC. V is TRBV10-1 and J is TRBJ2-1, with 11 bases identical to TRBD2. Trimming removed 8 bases from V and 6 bases from J; junction bases left unmatched: 0. This CDR3 has 12 residues. Germline V gene lookup returns CDR1 WNHNN and CDR2 SYGVQD (reference sequence).

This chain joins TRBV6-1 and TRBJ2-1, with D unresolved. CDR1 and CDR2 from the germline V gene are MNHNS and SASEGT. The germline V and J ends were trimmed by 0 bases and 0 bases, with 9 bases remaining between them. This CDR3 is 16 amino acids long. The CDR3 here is CASSEAYRSSYNEQFF. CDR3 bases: TGTGCCAGCAGTGAAGCCTACAGAAGCTCCTACAATGAGCAGTTCTTC.

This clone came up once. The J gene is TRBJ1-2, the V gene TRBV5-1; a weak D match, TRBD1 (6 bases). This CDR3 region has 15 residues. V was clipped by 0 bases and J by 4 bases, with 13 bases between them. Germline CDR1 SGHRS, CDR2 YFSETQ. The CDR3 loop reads CASSLEATGAYGYTF. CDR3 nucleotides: TGCGCCAGCAGCTTGGAGGCGACAGGTGCCTATGGCTACACCTTC.

DNA for the CDR3: TGCGCCAGCAGAGTTCTTGACAGAAACACCGGGGAGCTGTTTTTT. As protein: CASRVLDRNTGELFF. The rearrangement links TRBV4-1 to TRBJ2-2, with D perhaps matching TRBD1 (5 bases). CDR1 is MGHRA and CDR2 is YSYEKL in the germline V gene. The CDR3 totals 15 residues. V lost 6 bases and J lost 2, with 13 bases in between.

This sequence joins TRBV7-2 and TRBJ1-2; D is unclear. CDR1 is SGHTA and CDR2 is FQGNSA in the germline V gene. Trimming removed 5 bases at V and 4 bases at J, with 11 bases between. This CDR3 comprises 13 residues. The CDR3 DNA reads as TGTGCCAGCAGCACTACGGTGGGCTATGGCTACACCTTC. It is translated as CASSTTVGYGYTF.

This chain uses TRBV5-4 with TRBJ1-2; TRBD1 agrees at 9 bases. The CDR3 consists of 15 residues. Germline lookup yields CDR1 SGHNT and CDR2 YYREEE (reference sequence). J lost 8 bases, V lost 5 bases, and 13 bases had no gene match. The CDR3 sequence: CASSRSGTGTSGYTF. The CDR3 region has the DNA TGTGCCAGCAGTCGCTCCGGGACAGGGACGTCCGGCTACACCTTC.

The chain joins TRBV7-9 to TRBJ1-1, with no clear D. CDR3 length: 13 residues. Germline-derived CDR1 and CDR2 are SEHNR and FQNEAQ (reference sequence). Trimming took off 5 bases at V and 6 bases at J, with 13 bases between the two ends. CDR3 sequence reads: CASSNSQVPEAFF. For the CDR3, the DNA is TGTGCCAGCAGCAACAGCCAGGTACCTGAAGCTTTCTTT.

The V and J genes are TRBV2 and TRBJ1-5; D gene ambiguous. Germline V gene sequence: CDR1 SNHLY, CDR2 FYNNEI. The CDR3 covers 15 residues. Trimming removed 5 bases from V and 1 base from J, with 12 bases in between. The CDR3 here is CASSTAGFSNQPQHF. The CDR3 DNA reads TGTGCCAGCAGTACCGCAGGATTCAGCAATCAGCCCCAGCATTTT.

The CDR3, as DNA: TGTGCCATCATGGCTAGCGGGCTCACAGATACGCAGTATTTT. Encoded protein: CAIMASGLTDTQYF. The rearrangement joins TRBV10-3 to TRBJ2-3; 8 bases align to TRBD2. CDR1 and CDR2 (germline): ENHRY, SYGVKD. This CDR3 contains 14 residues. Trimming took 7 bases from V and 2 from J; bases not matched to a gene: 5.

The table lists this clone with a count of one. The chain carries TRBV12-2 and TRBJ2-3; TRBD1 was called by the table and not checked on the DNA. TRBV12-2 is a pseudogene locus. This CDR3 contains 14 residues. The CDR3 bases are TGTGCAAGTCGCTTTACCCAGGGTCCCCCTACGCAGTATTTT. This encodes CASRFTQGPPTQYF.

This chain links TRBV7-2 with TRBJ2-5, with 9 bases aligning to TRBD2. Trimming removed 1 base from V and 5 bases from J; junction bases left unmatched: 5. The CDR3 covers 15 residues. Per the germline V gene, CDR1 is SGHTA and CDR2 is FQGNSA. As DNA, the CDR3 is TGTGCCAGCAGCTTAGGACTAGCGGTCGCGGAGACCCAGTACTTC. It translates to CASSLGLAVAETQYF.

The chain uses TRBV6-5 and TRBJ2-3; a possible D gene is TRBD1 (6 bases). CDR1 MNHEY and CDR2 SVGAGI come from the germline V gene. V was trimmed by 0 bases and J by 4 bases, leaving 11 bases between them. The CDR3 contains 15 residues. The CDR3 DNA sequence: TGTGCCAGCAGTTACTCGATCAGGGGCTCAGATACGCAGTATTTT. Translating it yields CASSYSIRGSDTQYF.

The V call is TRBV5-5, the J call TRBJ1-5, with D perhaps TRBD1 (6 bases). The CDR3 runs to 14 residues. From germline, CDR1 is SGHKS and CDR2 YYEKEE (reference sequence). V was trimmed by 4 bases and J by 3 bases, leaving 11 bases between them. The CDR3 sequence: CASSPGQTNQPQHF. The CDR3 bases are TGTGCCAGCAGCCCTGGACAGACCAATCAGCCCCAGCATTTT.

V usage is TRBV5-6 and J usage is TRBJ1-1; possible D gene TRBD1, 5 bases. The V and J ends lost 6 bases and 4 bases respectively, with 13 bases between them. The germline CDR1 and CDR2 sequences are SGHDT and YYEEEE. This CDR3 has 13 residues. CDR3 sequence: CASTPSGGTEAFF. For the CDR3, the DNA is TGTGCCAGCACCCCATCGGGGGGCACTGAAGCTTTCTTT. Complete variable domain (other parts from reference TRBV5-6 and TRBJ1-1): DAGVTQSPTHLIKTRGQQVTLRCSPKSGHDTVSWYQQALGQGPQFIFQYYEEEERQRGNFPDRFSGHQFPNYSSELNVNALLLGDSALYLCASTPSGGTEAFFGQGTRLTVV.

This chain's CDR3 is CAWSQGTGNTIYF. The CDR3 coding sequence is TGTGCCTGGTCACAGGGAACTGGAAACACCATATATTTT. The rearrangement uses TRBV30 and TRBJ1-3; D perhaps matches TRBD1 (6 bases). The germline CDR1 and CDR2 sequences are GTSNPN and SVGIG (reference sequence). The CDR3 totals 13 residues. V lost 5 bases, J lost 2 bases, and 10 bases lay in between.

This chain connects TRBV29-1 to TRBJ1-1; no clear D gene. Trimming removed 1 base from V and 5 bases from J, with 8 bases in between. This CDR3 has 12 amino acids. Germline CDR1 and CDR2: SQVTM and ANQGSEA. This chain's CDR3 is CSVEVRGTEAFF. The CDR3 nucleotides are TGCAGCGTTGAAGTGCGGGGAACTGAAGCTTTCTTT.

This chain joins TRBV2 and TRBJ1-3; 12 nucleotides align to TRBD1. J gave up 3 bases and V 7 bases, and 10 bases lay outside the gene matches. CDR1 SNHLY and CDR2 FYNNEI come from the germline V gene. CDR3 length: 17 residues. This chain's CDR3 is CASNGDRGHRVGNTIYF. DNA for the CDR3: TGTGCCAGCAATGGGGACAGGGGGCACCGGGTTGGAAACACCATATATTTT.

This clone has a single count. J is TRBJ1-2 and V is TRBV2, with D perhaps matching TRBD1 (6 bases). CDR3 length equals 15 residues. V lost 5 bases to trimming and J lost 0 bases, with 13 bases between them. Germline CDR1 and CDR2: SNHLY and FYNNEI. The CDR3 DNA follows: TGTGCCAGCAGTACCCGGGACAAACCTAACTATGGCTACACCTTC. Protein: CASSTRDKPNYGYTF.

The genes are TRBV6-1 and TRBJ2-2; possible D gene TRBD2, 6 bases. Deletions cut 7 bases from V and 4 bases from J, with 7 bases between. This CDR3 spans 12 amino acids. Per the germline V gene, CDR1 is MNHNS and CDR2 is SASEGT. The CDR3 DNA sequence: TGTGCCAGCATCGGGGGCACCGGGGAGCTGTTTTTT. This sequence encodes CASIGGTGELFF.

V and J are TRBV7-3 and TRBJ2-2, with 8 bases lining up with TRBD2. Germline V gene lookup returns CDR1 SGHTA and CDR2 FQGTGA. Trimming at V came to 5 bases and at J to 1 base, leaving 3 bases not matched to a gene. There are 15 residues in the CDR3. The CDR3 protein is CASSATSGNTGELFF. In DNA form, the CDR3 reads TGTGCCAGCAGCGCCACTAGCGGGAACACCGGGGAGCTGTTTTTT.